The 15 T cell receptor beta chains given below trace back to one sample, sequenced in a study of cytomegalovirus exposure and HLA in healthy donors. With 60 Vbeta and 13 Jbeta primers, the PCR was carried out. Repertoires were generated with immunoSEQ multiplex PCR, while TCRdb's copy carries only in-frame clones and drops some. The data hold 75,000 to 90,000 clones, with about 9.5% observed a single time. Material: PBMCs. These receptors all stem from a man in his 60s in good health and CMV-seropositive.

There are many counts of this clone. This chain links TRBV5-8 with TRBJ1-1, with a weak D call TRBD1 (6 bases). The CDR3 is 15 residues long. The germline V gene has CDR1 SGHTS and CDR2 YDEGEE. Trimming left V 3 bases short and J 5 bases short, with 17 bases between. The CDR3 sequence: CASSYEGGSRTEAFF. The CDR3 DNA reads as TGTGCCAGCAGCTATGAGGGGGGGTCGAGAACTGAAGCTTTCTTT.

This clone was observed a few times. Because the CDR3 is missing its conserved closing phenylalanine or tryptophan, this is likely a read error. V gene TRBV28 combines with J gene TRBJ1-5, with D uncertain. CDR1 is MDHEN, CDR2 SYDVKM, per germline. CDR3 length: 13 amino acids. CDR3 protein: CDRGSYSNQPQHV. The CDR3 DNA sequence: TGTGACAGAGGGAGTTATAGCAATCAGCCCCAGCATGTT.

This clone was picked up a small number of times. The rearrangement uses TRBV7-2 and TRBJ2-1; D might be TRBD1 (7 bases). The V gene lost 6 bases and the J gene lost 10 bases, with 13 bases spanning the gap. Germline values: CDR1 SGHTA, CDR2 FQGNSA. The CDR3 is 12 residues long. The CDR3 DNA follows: TGTGCCAGCAGAGGGGGCCGGGGGGAGCAGTTCTTC. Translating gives CASRGGRGEQFF.

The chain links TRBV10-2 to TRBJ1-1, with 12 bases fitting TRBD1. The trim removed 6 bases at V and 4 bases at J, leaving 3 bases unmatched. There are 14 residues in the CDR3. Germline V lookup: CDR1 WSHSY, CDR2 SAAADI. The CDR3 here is CASRGTGGVTEAFF. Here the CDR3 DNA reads TGCGCCAGCAGGGGGACAGGGGGCGTCACTGAAGCTTTCTTT.

The DNA for the CDR3 is TGCCCCGAGTGCGGGGGTTCCTACGAGCAGTACGTC. This translates into CPECGGSYEQYV. J is TRBJ2-7 and V is TRBV12-2; the table assigns TRBD2, which was not confirmed against the DNA. TRBV12-2 is recorded as a pseudogene. The CDR3 is made up of 12 amino acids.

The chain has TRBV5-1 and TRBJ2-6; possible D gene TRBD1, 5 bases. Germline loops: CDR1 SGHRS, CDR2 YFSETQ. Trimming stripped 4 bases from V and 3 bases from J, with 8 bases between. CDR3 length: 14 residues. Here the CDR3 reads CASSQGGGANVLTF. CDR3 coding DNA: TGCGCCAGCAGCCAGGGTGGTGGGGCCAACGTCCTGACTTTC.

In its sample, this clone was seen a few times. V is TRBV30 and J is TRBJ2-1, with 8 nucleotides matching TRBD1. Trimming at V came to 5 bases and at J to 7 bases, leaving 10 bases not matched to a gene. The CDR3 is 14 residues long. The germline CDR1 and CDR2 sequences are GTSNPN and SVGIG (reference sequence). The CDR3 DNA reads TGTGCCTGGGCAGGGGGCTGGGGGGATAATGAGCAGTTCTTC. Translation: CAWAGGWGDNEQFF.

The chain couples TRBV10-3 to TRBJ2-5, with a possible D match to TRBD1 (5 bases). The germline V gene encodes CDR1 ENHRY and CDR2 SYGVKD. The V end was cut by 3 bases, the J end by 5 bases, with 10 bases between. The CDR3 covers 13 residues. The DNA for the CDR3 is TGTGCCATCAGTGAACCCAGGGCGGAGACCCAGTACTTC. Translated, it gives CAISEPRAETQYF.

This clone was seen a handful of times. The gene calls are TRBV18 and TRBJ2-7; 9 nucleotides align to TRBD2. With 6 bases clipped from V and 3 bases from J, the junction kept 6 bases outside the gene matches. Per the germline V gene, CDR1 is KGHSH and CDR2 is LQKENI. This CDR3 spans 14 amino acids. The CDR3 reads CASSRGREGYEQYV. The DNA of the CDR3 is TGTGCCAGCTCCCGCGGGAGGGAGGGCTACGAGCAGTACGTC.

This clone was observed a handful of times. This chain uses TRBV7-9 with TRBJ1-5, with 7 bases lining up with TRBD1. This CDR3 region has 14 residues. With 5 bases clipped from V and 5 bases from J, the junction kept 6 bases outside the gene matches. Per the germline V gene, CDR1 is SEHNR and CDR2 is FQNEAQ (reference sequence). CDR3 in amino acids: CASSAGRGDQPQHF. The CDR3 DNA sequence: TGTGCCAGCAGCGCCGGCAGGGGGGATCAGCCCCAGCATTTT.

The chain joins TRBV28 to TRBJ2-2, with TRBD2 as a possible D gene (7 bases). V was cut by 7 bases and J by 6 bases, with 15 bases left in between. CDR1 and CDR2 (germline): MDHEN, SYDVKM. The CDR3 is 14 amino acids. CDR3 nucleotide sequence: TGTGCCAGCACCTGGGGGGGGCGATCCGGGGAGCTGTTTTTT. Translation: CASTWGGRSGELFF.

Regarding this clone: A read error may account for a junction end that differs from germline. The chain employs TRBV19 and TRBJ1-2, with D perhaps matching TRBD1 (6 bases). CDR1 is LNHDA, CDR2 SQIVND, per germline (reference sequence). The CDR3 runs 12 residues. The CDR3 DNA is TGTGCCAGTAGTTTTCCGACAGGCCCTCCCGCCTTC. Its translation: CASSFPTGPPAF.

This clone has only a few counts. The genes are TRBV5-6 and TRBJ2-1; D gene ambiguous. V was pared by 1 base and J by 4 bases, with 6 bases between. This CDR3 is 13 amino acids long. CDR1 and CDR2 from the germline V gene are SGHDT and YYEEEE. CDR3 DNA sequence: TGTGCCAGCAGCTTGCCGGGTTACAATGAGCAGTTCTTC. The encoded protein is CASSLPGYNEQFF.

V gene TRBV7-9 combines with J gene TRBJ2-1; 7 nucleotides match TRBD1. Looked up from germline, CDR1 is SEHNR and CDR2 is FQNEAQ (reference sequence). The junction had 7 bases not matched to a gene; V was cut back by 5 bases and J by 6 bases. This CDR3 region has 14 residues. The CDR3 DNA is TGTGCCAGCAGCCTGGACAGGCGACCCAATGAGCAGTTCTTC. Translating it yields CASSLDRRPNEQFF.

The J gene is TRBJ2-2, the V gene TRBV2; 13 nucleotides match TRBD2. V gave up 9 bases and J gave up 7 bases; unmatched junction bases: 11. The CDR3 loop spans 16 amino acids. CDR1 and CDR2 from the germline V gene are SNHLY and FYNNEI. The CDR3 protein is CASRFTSGGAVGELFF. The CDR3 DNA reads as TGTGCCAGTCGCTTCACTAGCGGGGGGGCCGTCGGGGAGCTGTTTTTT.